This TCR beta chain was identified in a study of T-cell memory formation after mild COVID-19. Whole-study context: Among the donors, TCR clusters were largely specific to each donor.

Study results and limitations: Confirmation was lacking for SARS-CoV-2 specificity of second-wave clones that peaked on day 37. A balance of CD4 and CD8 characterized clones contracting day 15 to 85, whereas later expanders leaned CD4+.

Constant-segment primers served in 5'RACE that generated TCR alpha and TCR beta cDNA libraries bearing sample barcodes and UMIs. TCRdb processed the 5' RACE reads anew with MiXCR; each CDR3 protein has one entry. The sample comprises some 68,000 distinct CDR3 sequences, 16% of which are singletons, and 31% rests with the top ten. This clonotype showed up just a few times. Its antigen is not known. The V end was cut by 5 bases, the J end by 2 bases, with 11 bases between. Germline lookup yields CDR1 MNHEY and CDR2 SVGAGI. The CDR3 runs 14 residues. Sequencing used PBMCs or a T cell subset sorted from them (not recorded which). The receptor comes from an adult woman who had mild COVID-19 (a few samples of this study predate the infection). Cell type and time point are not known. This rearrangement joins TRBV6-5 to TRBJ2-3; unclear D gene. CDR3 residues: CASSPGEITDTQYF. CDR3 coding DNA: TGTGCCAGCAGTCCCGGAGAAATCACAGATACGCAGTATTTT.